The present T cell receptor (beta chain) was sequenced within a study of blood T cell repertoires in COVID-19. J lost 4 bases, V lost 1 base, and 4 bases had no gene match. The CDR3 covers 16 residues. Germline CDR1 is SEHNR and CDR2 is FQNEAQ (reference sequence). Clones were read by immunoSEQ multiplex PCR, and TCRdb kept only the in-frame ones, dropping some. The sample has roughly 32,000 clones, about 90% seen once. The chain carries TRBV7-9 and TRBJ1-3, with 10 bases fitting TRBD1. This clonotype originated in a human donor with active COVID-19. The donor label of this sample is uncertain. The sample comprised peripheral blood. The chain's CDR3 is CASSLGGTGAGNTIYF. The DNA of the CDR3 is TGTGCCAGCAGCTTAGGGGGGACAGGGGCCGGAAACACCATATATTTT.